This TCR beta chain appears in the sequencing data of a study of blood T cells in healthy people across ages. Study results and caveats: Older individuals had lower TCR beta diversity per million T cells (the decline was roughly linear).

Donors were healthy Caucasian individuals from Russia aged roughly 6 to 90. The germline gives CDR1 GTSNPN, CDR2 SVGIG (reference sequence). V lost 8 bases, J lost 3 bases, and 10 bases lay in between. The CDR3 loop spans 11 amino acids. Concerning this clonotype: The antigen is undetermined.

Primers used in a second PCR of roughly 6 to 11 cycles were a sample-barcoded 5' primer and a J-beta primer mix. One entry per CDR3 protein results from TCRdb running MiXCR on the 5' RACE reads. The sample gives 550,000 to 650,000 distinct CDR3 sequences, 25% to 30% of which show up once; about a sixth is in the top ten. The J gene is TRBJ1-1, the V gene TRBV30; D is undetermined. Input material: blood. The sequence derives from an elderly woman in good health. CDR3: CARRRDTEAFF. The DNA for the CDR3 is TGTGCCCGACGGAGGGACACTGAAGCTTTCTTT.